This is a list of T cell receptor beta chains from one sample in a study of blood T cell repertoires in COVID-19. Clones were read by immunoSEQ multiplex PCR, and TCRdb kept only the in-frame ones, dropping some. The table shows about 530,000 clones, with approximately 88% occurring only once. What was sequenced was peripheral blood. These receptors all stem from a woman aged 50 to 60 with COVID-19, enrolled during active disease. Both conserved end residues are part of each CDR3. The D gene is left open where the match is weak. A row's size may be missing; if present it is once, few, many or a size class.

V	size	D	J	CDR3	DNA
TRBV13	NA	TRBD1	TRBJ1-4	CASSLGQPNEKLFF	TGTGCCAGCAGCTTGGGACAGCCTAATGAAAAACTGTTTTTT
TRBV4-2	NA	NA	TRBJ1-4	CASSQVSSGLGGEKLFF	TGTGCCAGCAGCCAAGTATCTTCAGGGCTGGGTGGAGAAAAACTGTTTTTT
TRBV2	NA	NA	TRBJ1-5	CASSPSRGDNQPQHF	TGTGCCAGCAGTCCCTCTCGGGGGGACAATCAGCCCCAGCATTTT
TRBV2	few	TRBD1	TRBJ1-1	CASTRTGGINTEAFF	TGTGCCAGCACCAGGACAGGGGGAATAAACACTGAAGCTTTCTTT
TRBV5-4	NA	NA	TRBJ2-3	CASSPPFGVADTQYF	TGTGCCAGCAGCCCCCCTTTCGGGGTAGCAGATACGCAGTATTTT
TRBV4-1	NA	TRBD1	TRBJ1-5	CASSQDHTGGNQPQHF	TGCGCCAGCAGCCAAGATCACACAGGGGGGAATCAGCCCCAGCATTTT
TRBV19	NA	TRBD1	TRBJ1-6	CASSPRVGQGANNSPLHF	TGTGCCAGTAGTCCCCGTGTTGGACAGGGGGCTAATAATTCACCCCTCCACTTT
TRBV2	NA	NA	TRBJ1-6	CASSLGRLGSPLHF	TGTGCCAGCAGCCTCGGGAGATTAGGTTCACCCCTCCACTTT
TRBV19	NA	NA	TRBJ1-4	CASSIGGFRANEKLFF	TGTGCCAGTAGTATAGGCGGGTTCCGGGCTAATGAAAAACTGTTTTTT
TRBV20-1	NA	NA	TRBJ1-4	CSAPAAEKLFF	TGCAGTGCCCCCGCGGCTGAAAAACTGTTTTTT
TRBV9	NA	NA	TRBJ2-3	CASSARATGGRTDTQYF	TGTGCCAGCAGCGCGAGAGCCACGGGGGGCAGAACAGATACGCAGTATTTT
TRBV9	NA	NA	TRBJ1-4	CASSVAGGLREKLFF	TGTGCCAGCAGCGTAGCCGGGGGATTACGCGAAAAACTGTTTTTT
TRBV27	NA	NA	TRBJ1-1	CASSLRGLAEAFF	TGTGCCAGCAGTTTAAGGGGTTTGGCTGAAGCTTTCTTT
TRBV5-1	NA	TRBD1	TRBJ1-4	CASSFGQGATNEKLFF	TGCGCCAGCAGCTTCGGACAGGGGGCTACTAATGAAAAACTGTTTTTT
TRBV24-1	NA	NA	TRBJ1-5	CATSPGEWDQPQHF	TGTGCCACCAGTCCCGGGGAGTGGGATCAGCCCCAGCATTTT
TRBV6-5	NA	TRBD2	TRBJ2-1	CASSRTSDSYNEQFF	TGTGCCAGCAGCCGAACTAGCGATTCCTACAATGAGCAGTTCTTC
TRBV4-1	NA	NA	TRBJ1-1	CASSPWGAGAHTEAFF	TGCGCCAGCAGCCCGTGGGGAGCGGGGGCGCATACTGAAGCTTTCTTT
TRBV19	NA	TRBD1	TRBJ1-1	CASSNRGRTEAFF	TGTGCCAGTAGTAACAGGGGGCGAACTGAAGCTTTCTTT
TRBV24-1	few	NA	TRBJ1-5	CATSDSSGIGNQPQHF	TGTGCCACCAGTGACTCCTCAGGGATTGGCAATCAGCCCCAGCATTTT
TRBV6-6	NA	TRBD1	TRBJ1-4	CASSSQGREKLFF	TGTGCCAGCAGTTCACAGGGGAGAGAAAAACTGTTTTTT
TRBV19	once	TRBD1	TRBJ2-3	CASSALRTGGSTDTQYF	TGTGCCAGTAGTGCCCTCCGCACAGGGGGAAGTACAGATACGCAGTATTTT
TRBV21-1	NA	NA	TRBJ1-4	CASSKEGGATNEKLFF	TGTGCCAGCAGCAAAGAAGGAGGCGCAACTAATGAAAAACTGTTTTTT
TRBV2	NA	NA	TRBJ1-2	CASSAQRAGYYGYTF	TGTGCCAGCAGCGCCCAAAGGGCGGGGTACTATGGCTACACCTTC
TRBV12-3/TRBV12-4	NA	TRBD1	TRBJ1-5	CASRDRGGQPQHF	TGTGCCAGCAGAGACAGGGGCGGTCAGCCCCAGCATTTT
TRBV5-1	NA	NA	TRBJ2-2	CASNEGRNTGELFF	TGCGCCAGCAATGAAGGGAGGAACACCGGGGAGCTGTTTTTT
TRBV11-2	NA	TRBD1	TRBJ1-4	CASSLGTGWSTNEKLFF	TGTGCCAGCAGCTTAGGGACAGGGTGGTCGACTAATGAAAAACTGTTTTTT
TRBV7-2	few	NA	TRBJ1-2	CASSLGGQGYGYTF	TGTGCCAGCAGCTTGGGGGGGCAGGGCTATGGCTACACCTTC
TRBV29-1	NA	NA	TRBJ1-1	CSVDTNTEAFF	TGCAGCGTTGACACAAACACTGAAGCTTTCTTT
TRBV9	NA	NA	TRBJ1-2	CASSVAQGHGYTF	TGTGCCAGCAGCGTAGCTCAGGGCCATGGCTACACCTTC
TRBV6-2/TRBV6-3	few	TRBD1	TRBJ1-6	CASSPGGSGSPLHF	TGTGCCAGCAGTCCAGGGGGTAGTGGTTCACCCCTCCACTTT
TRBV9	NA	NA	TRBJ1-1	CASSKEGDTEAFF	TGTGCCAGCAGTAAAGAAGGGGACACTGAAGCTTTCTTT
TRBV5-1	few	TRBD1	TRBJ1-2	CASSGGTGLYGYTF	TGCGCCAGCAGCGGCGGGACAGGCTTATATGGCTACACCTTC
TRBV7-3	few	NA	TRBJ2-2	CASSFGDTGELFF	TGTGCCAGCAGCTTCGGGGACACCGGGGAGCTGTTTTTT
TRBV27	NA	TRBD1	TRBJ1-2	CASSRLPGTGGNYGYTF	TGTGCCAGCAGCCGACTCCCCGGGACAGGGGGGAACTATGGCTACACCTTC
TRBV27	NA	NA	TRBJ1-2	CASAFGGGGDGYTF	TGTGCCAGCGCGTTTGGGGGGGGCGGTGATGGCTACACCTTC
TRBV10-3	NA	NA	TRBJ1-3	CAISDTDSSGNTIYF	TGTGCCATCAGTGATACAGACAGCTCTGGAAACACCATATATTTT
TRBV19	NA	TRBD1	TRBJ1-3	CASNRPDRGRNTIYF	TGTGCCAGTAACAGACCCGACAGGGGGCGAAACACCATATATTTT
TRBV11-2	NA	NA	TRBJ2-3	CASSPGTDTQYF	TGTGCCAGCAGCCCCGGCACAGATACGCAGTATTTT
TRBV11-3	NA	NA	TRBJ2-3	CASSFGGAGGTDTQYF	TGTGCCAGCAGCTTTGGAGGGGCCGGCGGCACAGATACGCAGTATTTT
TRBV4-1	NA	NA	TRBJ1-5	CASSQEGSGSGQPQHF	TGCGCCAGCAGCCAAGAGGGGTCGGGATCGGGTCAGCCCCAGCATTTT
TRBV27	NA	NA	TRBJ1-1	CASSWGGLNTEAFF	TGTGCCAGCAGTTGGGGGGGCCTGAACACTGAAGCTTTCTTT
TRBV27	NA	TRBD1	TRBJ2-7	CASSAAGTGTYEQYF	TGTGCCAGCTCCGCGGCCGGGACAGGGACCTACGAGCAGTACTTC
TRBV7-2	once	NA	TRBJ1-3	CASSLGGGNSGNTIYF	TGTGCCAGCAGCTTAGGGGGGGGGAATTCTGGAAACACCATATATTTT
TRBV5-1	NA	NA	TRBJ1-2	CASSLAGDSSYGYTF	TGCGCCAGCAGCTTGGCCGGTGACAGCAGCTATGGCTACACCTTC
TRBV24-1	NA	NA	TRBJ1-2	CATSVKSPGVGYTF	TGTGCCACCAGTGTAAAGAGTCCAGGCGTCGGCTACACCTTC
TRBV4-2	NA	TRBD1	TRBJ1-5	CASSQDGQGVSNQPQHF	TGTGCCAGCAGCCAAGACGGACAGGGGGTGAGCAATCAGCCCCAGCATTTT
TRBV5-1	few	NA	TRBJ1-3	CASSLGLTGNTIYF	TGCGCCAGCAGCTTGGGACTTACCGGAAACACCATATATTTT
TRBV9	once	NA	TRBJ2-1	CASSGAGGNYNEQFF	TGTGCCAGCAGCGGAGCGGGCGGAAACTACAATGAGCAGTTCTTC
TRBV6-5	NA	NA	TRBJ1-1	CAGGAFQVEAFF	TGTGCCGGCGGGGCCTTCCAGGTTGAAGCTTTCTTT
TRBV20-1	NA	NA	TRBJ2-5	CSADTQETQYF	TGCAGTGCGGACACCCAAGAGACCCAGTACTTC
TRBV2	NA	NA	TRBJ2-7	CASSERGSSYEQYF	TGTGCCAGCAGTGAAAGGGGTAGCTCCTACGAGCAGTACTTC